This T cell receptor beta chain was sequenced in a study of cytomegalovirus exposure and HLA in healthy donors. While unrecorded immune exposures were likely, the donors were nominally healthy when sampled. The PCR employed 60 Vbeta primers together with 13 Jbeta primers. Data came from immunoSEQ multiplex PCR; TCRdb stores just in-frame clones and leaves some out. There are about 100,000 clones in the sample; approximately 80% occur only once, and about 3.9% lies in the top ten. The V gene lost 0 bases and the J gene lost 4 bases, with 10 bases spanning the gap. Germline CDR1 reads SGDLS; CDR2 reads YYNGEE. The CDR3 runs to 15 residues. As concerns this clone: Its antigen is unknown.

Regarding the study as a whole: The study had only CMV serostatus as immune exposure information. Later, an analysis showed that TCR beta chains associated with HLA were more clonally expanded than others that were equally common. Certain indistinguishable V segments, among them TRBV6-2 and TRBV6-3, were excluded.

The chain links TRBV9 to TRBJ2-2; perhaps TRBD2 as D (6 bases). The sequencing input was PBMCs. This sequence originates from a woman in her 70s in good health and CMV-seropositive. The CDR3 coding sequence is TGTGCCAGCAGCGTAGGACAAGCGGGCACCGGGGAGCTGTTTTTT. Amino acids: CASSVGQAGTGELFF.